The TCR beta chain described here comes from a study of T cell responses to AZD1222 COVID-19 vaccine. Regarding the study as a whole: None of the repertoires were sampled until the peak T cell response had passed.

V shed 4 bases and J 2 bases; nucleotides not matched to a gene: 0. This CDR3 is 14 amino acids long. From germline, CDR1 is SGHTA and CDR2 FQGNSA. For this clone: Its antigen is as yet unknown.

This table comes from immunoSEQ multiplex PCR, and its TCRdb copy is limited to in-frame clones, with some not included. The sample has under 150,000 clones, over 85% seen once; the top ten hold about 1.1%. Source: peripheral blood, taken 28 days after the second AZD1222 dose. The V and J genes are TRBV7-2 and TRBJ2-7, with 12 nucleotides matching TRBD1. The source is an adult who received the AZD1222 COVID-19 vaccine. This CDR3 reads CASSWDRGPYEQYF. Written as DNA, the CDR3 is TGTGCCAGCAGCTGGGACAGGGGGCCCTACGAGCAGTACTTC.